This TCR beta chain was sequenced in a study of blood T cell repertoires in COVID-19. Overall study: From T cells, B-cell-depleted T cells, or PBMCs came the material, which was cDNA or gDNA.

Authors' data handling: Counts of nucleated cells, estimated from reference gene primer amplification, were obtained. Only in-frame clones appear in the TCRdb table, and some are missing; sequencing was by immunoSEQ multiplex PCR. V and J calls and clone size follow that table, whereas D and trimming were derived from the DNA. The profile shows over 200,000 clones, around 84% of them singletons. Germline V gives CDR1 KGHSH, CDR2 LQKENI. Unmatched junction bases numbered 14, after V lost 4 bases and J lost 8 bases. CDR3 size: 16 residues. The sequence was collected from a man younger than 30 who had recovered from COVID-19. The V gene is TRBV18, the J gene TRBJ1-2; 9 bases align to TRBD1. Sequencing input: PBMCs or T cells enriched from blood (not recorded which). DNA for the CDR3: TGTGCCAGCTCACTCCAAACCAATGGACAGGGGACCGGCTACACCTTC. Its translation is CASSLQTNGQGTGYTF.